This TCR beta chain comes out of a study of preoperative IRX-2 immunotherapy in early breast cancer. This clone is a singleton in its sample. The CDR3 has 12 amino acids. Germline loops: CDR1 ENHRY, CDR2 SYGVKD. The V gene lost 0 bases and the J gene lost 6 bases, with 3 bases spanning the gap. Measured with immunoSEQ multiplex PCR; TCRdb has only the in-frame clones, and not every one. In the table there are more than 20,000 clones, around 75% of which are singletons. Treatment denoted: preoperative locoregional IRX-2 cytokine immunotherapy. Preoperative locoregional IRX-2 cytokine immunotherapy was tested in the phase Ib source study.

This material consisted of lymph node tissue, taken after IRX-2 immunotherapy. This receptor was identified in a human donor with breast cancer. The chain recombines TRBV10-3 with TRBJ2-1; no firm D call. Here the CDR3 reads CAISESSNEQFF. The CDR3 DNA sequence: TGTGCCATCAGTGAGTCGTCCAATGAGCAGTTCTTC.